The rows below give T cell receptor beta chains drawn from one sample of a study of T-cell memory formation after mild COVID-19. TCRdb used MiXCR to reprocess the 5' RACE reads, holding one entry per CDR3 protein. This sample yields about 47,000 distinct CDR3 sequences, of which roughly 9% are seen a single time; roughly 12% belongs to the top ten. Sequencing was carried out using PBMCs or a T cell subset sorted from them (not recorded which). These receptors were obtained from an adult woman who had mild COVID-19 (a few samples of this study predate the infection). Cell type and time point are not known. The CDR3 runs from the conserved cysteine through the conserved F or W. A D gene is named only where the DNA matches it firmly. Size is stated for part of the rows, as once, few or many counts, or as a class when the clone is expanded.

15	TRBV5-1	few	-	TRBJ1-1	CASSRDLKKNTEAFF	TGCGCCAGCAGCCGGGACCTGAAAAAGAACACTGAAGCTTTCTTT
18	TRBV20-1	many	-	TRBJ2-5	CSARPRELPGTQRETQYF	TGCAGTGCTAGACCCAGGGAATTACCCGGGACTCAAAGGGAGACCCAGTACTTC
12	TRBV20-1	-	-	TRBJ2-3	CSARQLTDTQYF	TGCAGTGCTAGACAGCTCACAGATACGCAGTATTTT
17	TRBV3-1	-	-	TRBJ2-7	CASSPLGRRHSSYEQYF	TGTGCCAGCAGCCCCCTTGGGAGGCGACACAGCTCCTACGAGCAGTACTTC
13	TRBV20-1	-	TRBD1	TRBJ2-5	CSARTGGRETQYF	TGCAGTGCTAGGACAGGGGGCCGGGAGACCCAGTACTTC
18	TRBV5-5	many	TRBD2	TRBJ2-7	CASSLEPGLAGGSYEQYF	TGTGCCAGCAGCCTGGAACCCGGACTAGCGGGGGGCTCCTACGAGCAGTACTTC
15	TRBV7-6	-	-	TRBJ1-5	CASSLEGDGNQPQHF	TGTGCCAGCAGCTTAGAGGGGGATGGCAATCAGCCCCAGCATTTT
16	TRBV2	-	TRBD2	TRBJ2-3	CASSLGLAGITDTQYF	TGTGCCAGCAGTCTAGGACTAGCGGGGATCACAGATACGCAGTATTTT
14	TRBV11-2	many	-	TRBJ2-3	CASSLVRFTDTQYF	TGTGCCAGCAGCTTAGTCCGGTTCACAGATACGCAGTATTTT
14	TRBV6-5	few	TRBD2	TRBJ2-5	CASRGSYAKETQYF	TGTGCCAGCCGCGGGAGTTATGCAAAAGAGACCCAGTACTTC
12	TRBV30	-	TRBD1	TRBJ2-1	CAWRRTGNEQFF	TGTGCCTGGAGACGGACAGGGAATGAGCAGTTCTTC
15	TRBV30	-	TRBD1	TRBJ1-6	CAWSNRDRGDSPLHF	TGTGCCTGGAGTAACCGGGACAGGGGAGATTCACCCCTCCACTTT
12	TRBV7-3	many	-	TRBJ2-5	CASSLGRETQYF	TGTGCCAGCAGCTTGGGGAGGGAGACCCAGTACTTC
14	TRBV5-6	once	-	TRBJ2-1	CASSLGDVYNEQFF	TGTGCCAGCAGCTTGGGGGACGTCTACAATGAGCAGTTCTTC
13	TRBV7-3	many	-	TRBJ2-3	CASSFGLADTQYF	TGTGCCAGCAGCTTCGGACTGGCAGATACGCAGTATTTT
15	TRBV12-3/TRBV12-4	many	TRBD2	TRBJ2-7	CASSSLTSSYYEQYF	TGTGCCAGCAGTTCCCTGACTAGCAGTTACTACGAGCAGTACTTC
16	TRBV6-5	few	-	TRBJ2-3	CASSSPRTLSTDTQYF	TGTGCCAGCAGTTCCCCCAGGACACTGAGCACAGATACGCAGTATTTT
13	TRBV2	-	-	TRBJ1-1	CASTVEAGAEAFF	TGTGCCAGCACTGTTGAAGCGGGGGCTGAAGCTTTCTTT
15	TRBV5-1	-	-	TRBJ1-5	CASSLTGAESQPQHF	TGCGCCAGCAGCTTGACGGGGGCGGAGAGTCAGCCCCAGCATTTT
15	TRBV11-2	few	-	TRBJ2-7	CASSFAPGPQYEQYF	TGTGCCAGCAGCTTCGCCCCGGGGCCACAATACGAGCAGTACTTC
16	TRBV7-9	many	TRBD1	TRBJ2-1	CASSFLQGAVYNEQFF	TGTGCCAGCAGCTTCCTCCAGGGGGCAGTCTACAATGAGCAGTTCTTC
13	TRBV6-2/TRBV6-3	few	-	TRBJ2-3	CASSSLGERQQYF	TGTGCCAGCAGTTCCCTCGGTGAGCGCCAGCAGTATTTT
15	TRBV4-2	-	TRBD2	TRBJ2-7	CASSPSLAGTYEQYF	TGTGCCAGCAGCCCCTCACTAGCGGGCACCTACGAGCAGTACTTC
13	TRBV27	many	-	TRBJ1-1	CASKRYPNTEAFF	TGTGCCAGCAAACGGTACCCTAACACTGAAGCTTTCTTT
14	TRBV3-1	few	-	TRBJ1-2	CASSQGQAVYGYTF	TGTGCCAGCAGCCAAGGACAGGCGGTCTATGGCTACACCTTC
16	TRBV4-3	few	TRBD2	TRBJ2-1	CASSQEAGLGSNEQFF	TGCGCCAGCAGCCAAGAGGCGGGACTAGGTTCCAATGAGCAGTTCTTC
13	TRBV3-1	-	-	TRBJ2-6	CASEPGGANVLTF	TGTGCCAGCGAACCGGGCGGGGCCAACGTCCTGACTTTC
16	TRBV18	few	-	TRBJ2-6	CASSPPVGGGANVLTF	TGTGCCAGCTCACCACCGGTCGGTGGGGGGGCCAACGTCCTGACTTTC
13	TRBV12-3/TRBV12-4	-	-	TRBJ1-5	CASSRDPYQPQHF	TGTGCCAGCAGCAGGGATCCGTACCAGCCCCAGCATTTT
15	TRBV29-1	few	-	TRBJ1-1	CSVALLATANTEAFF	TGCAGCGTTGCCCTTTTGGCCACGGCGAACACTGAAGCTTTCTTT
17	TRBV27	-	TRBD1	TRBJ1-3	CASSFLYGQGKSGTIYF	TGTGCCAGCAGTTTCCTTTACGGACAGGGCAAGTCAGGCACCATATATTTT